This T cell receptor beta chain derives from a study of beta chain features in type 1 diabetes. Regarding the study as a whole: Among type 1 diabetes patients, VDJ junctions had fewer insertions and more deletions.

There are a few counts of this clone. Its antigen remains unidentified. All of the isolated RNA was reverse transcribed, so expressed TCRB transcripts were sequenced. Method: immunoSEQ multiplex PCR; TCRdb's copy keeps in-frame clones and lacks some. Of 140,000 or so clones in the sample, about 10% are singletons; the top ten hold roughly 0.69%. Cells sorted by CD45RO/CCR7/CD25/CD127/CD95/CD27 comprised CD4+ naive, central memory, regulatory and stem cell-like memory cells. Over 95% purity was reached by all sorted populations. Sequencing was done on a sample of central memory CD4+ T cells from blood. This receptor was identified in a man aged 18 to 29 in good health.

The CDR3 DNA reads TGCGCCAGCAGCTTGGGGACAGGGGGCGGCACAGATACGCAGTATTTT. Protein product: CASSLGTGGGTDTQYF. The chain combines TRBV5-1 with TRBJ2-3; 11 bases agree with TRBD1. J gave up 1 base and V 0 bases, and 1 base lay outside the gene matches. The germline CDR1 and CDR2 sequences are SGHRS and YFSETQ. The CDR3 runs to 16 residues.